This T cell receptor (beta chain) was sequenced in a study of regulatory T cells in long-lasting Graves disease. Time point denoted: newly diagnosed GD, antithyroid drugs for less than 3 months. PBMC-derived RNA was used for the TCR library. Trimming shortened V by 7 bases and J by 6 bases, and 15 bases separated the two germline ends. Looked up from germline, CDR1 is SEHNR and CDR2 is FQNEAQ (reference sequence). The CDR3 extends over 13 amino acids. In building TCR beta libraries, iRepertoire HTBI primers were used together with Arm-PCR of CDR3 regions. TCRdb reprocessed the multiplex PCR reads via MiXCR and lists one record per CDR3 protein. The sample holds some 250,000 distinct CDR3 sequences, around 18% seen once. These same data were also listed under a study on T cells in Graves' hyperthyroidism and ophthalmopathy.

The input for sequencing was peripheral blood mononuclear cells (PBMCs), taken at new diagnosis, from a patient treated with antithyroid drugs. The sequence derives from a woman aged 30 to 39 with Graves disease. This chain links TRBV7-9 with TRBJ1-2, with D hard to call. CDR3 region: CASTPPGEDGYTF. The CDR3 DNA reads TGTGCCAGCACCCCCCCCGGGGAGGATGGCTACACCTTC.